This passage covers 7 T cell receptor beta chains from one sample sequenced in a study of cytomegalovirus exposure and HLA in healthy donors. Use of 60 Vbeta and 13 Jbeta primers characterized the PCR. Sequenced by immunoSEQ multiplex PCR; TCRdb stores in-frame clones only, minus some. The sample lists around 190,000 clones, roughly 80% occurring once. Sequencing used PBMCs. These receptors were collected from a woman aged 45-65 years in good health and CMV-seronegative.

The chain uses TRBV11-2 and TRBJ2-3; 7 positions match TRBD2. Germline CDR1 and CDR2: SGHAT and FQNNGV. V gave up 1 base and J gave up 4 bases; unmatched junction bases: 8. The CDR3 runs to 16 residues. For the CDR3, the DNA is TGTGCCAGCAGCTTAGGCCCGGGAGGTGGCGCAGATACGCAGTATTTT. Its protein is CASSLGPGGGADTQYF.

The V gene is TRBV7-2, the J gene TRBJ1-1; D is ambiguous. The CDR3 is 13 amino acids. Germline lookup yields CDR1 SGHTA and CDR2 FQGNSA. V was pared by 5 bases and J by 2 bases, with 9 bases between. Here the CDR3 reads CASSPQINTEAFF. As DNA, the CDR3 is TGTGCCAGCAGCCCCCAGATAAACACTGAAGCTTTCTTT. Supplemented by reference TRBV7-2 and TRBJ1-1, the full variable domain reads GAGVSQSPSNKVTEKGKDVELRCDPISGHTALYWYRQSLGQGLEFLIYFQGNSAPDKSGLPSDRFSAERTGGSVSTLTIQRTQQEDSAVYLCASSPQINTEAFFGQGTRLTVV.

The chain couples TRBV5-1 to TRBJ2-7; D is perhaps TRBD1 (5 bases). V was pared by 0 bases and J by 0 bases, with 10 bases between. The V gene's germline CDR1 is SGHRS and CDR2 YFSETQ. The length of the CDR3 is 15 residues. The CDR3 region is CASSLAPQGSYEQYF. The CDR3 nucleotides read TGCGCCAGCAGCTTGGCCCCGCAGGGCTCCTACGAGCAGTACTTC.

The chain is built from TRBV4-1 and TRBJ1-4; D uncertain. Germline V gives CDR1 MGHRA, CDR2 YSYEKL. Deletions cut 1 base from V and 8 bases from J, with 8 bases between. This CDR3 contains 13 residues. In nucleotides, the CDR3 is TGCGCCAGCAGCCAAGTAATCGGGGAAAAACTGTTTTTT. This codes for CASSQVIGEKLFF.

About this clone itself: A read error may account for a junction end that differs from germline. J is TRBJ1-2 and V is TRBV7-9, with D possibly being TRBD1 (6 bases). The CDR3 extends over 16 amino acids. Germline-derived CDR1 and CDR2 are SEHNR and FQNEAQ (reference sequence). CDR3 sequence reads: CSSSSRGGASGYGYTF. The CDR3 DNA reads TGTTCCAGCAGCTCCCGAGGGGGGGCCAGTGGCTATGGCTACACCTTC.

V usage is TRBV5-5 and J usage is TRBJ2-7, with TRBD1 as a possible D gene (6 bases). The CDR3 length is 15 residues. Looked up from germline, CDR1 is SGHKS and CDR2 is YYEKEE (reference sequence). V was pared by 1 base and J by 3 bases, with 14 bases between. Here the CDR3 reads CASSLRWQGSYEQYF. The CDR3 DNA reads as TGTGCCAGCAGCTTGAGGTGGCAGGGGAGCTACGAGCAGTACTTC.

This clone has a handful of counts. The genes are TRBV7-2 and TRBJ2-2; 9 nucleotides agree with TRBD1. V shed 5 bases, J shed 5 bases, and the junction held 6 bases outside the gene matches. The CDR3 runs 15 residues. Germline CDR1 SGHTA, CDR2 FQGNSA. CDR3 in amino acids: CASSTSGTGTGELFF. In DNA, the CDR3 is TGTGCCAGCAGCACTTCCGGGACAGGGACCGGGGAGCTGTTTTTT.